The 23 T cell receptor beta chains reported below all come from one sample, sequenced in a study of T cells in Graves' hyperthyroidism and ophthalmopathy. Authors of the study amplified TCR beta CDR3 regions from RNA transcripts. First-round RT-PCR with HTBI primers amplified the TCR CDR3 region. MiXCR was run by TCRdb on the multiplex PCR reads, yielding one entry per CDR3 protein. This table has a few hundred thousand distinct CDR3 sequences, roughly 15% appearing once. Sequencing was done on a sample of blood. Receptor source: a middle-aged woman with Graves' hyperthyroidism.

This clonotype was counted only a few times. J is TRBJ2-2 and V is TRBV20-1, with D possibly called TRBD1 or TRBD2 (6 bases each). This CDR3 is 13 amino acids long. CDR1 and CDR2 (germline): DFQATT, SNEGSKA (reference sequence). The V and J ends lost 0 bases and 6 bases respectively, with 8 bases between them. The CDR3 nucleotides read TGCAGTGCTAGAGATAGGGGGGCCGGGGAGCTGTTTTTT. It yields the protein CSARDRGAGELFF.

This clonotype was counted ten times or more. The chain uses TRBV7-9 and TRBJ1-1; 7 bases are shared with TRBD1. This CDR3 is built from 15 residues. Germline lookup yields CDR1 SEHNR and CDR2 FQNEAQ (reference sequence). V lost 5 bases and J lost 2; bases outside the gene matches: 8. The CDR3 spells CASSLKTGRNTEAFF. The CDR3 DNA follows: TGTGCCAGCAGCCTCAAGACAGGGAGAAACACTGAAGCTTTCTTT.

This clonotype was counted at least ten times. The chain links TRBV2 to TRBJ2-3; possibly TRBD1 or TRBD2 for D (6 bases each). V dropped 6 bases and J dropped 0 bases, with 16 bases sitting between them. There are 16 residues in the CDR3. Germline assignment: CDR1 SNHLY and CDR2 FYNNEI. The CDR3 reads CASSPGATRSTDTQYF. CDR3 sequence (DNA): TGTGCCAGCAGCCCGGGGGCTACAAGAAGCACAGATACGCAGTATTTT. Complete variable domain (other parts from reference TRBV2 and TRBJ2-3): EPEVTQTPSHQVTQMGQEVILRCVPISNHLYFYWYRQILGQKVEFLVSFYNNEISEKSEIFDDQFSVERPDGSNFTLKIRSTKLEDSAMYFCASSPGATRSTDTQYFGPGTRLTVL.

For this clonotype: A much larger clone differs by one base, so this may be a read error. Written as DNA, the CDR3 is TGTGCCAGCAGGTCGTCATTGGGCGGCTACATCTTC. Protein sequence: CASRSSLGGYIF. J is TRBJ1-2 and V is TRBV3-1; D is unclear. CDR1 and CDR2 (germline): LGHDT, YNNKEL (reference sequence). CDR3 length: 12 residues.

This clonotype was found many times. V gene TRBV6-2 or TRBV6-3 combines with J gene TRBJ2-3; D call uncertain. Looked up from germline, CDR1 is MNHEY and CDR2 is SVGEGT. This CDR3 spans 12 amino acids. Trimming took off 5 bases at V and 0 bases at J, with 3 bases between the two ends. The DNA for the CDR3 is TGTGCCAGCAGTCATAGCACAGATACGCAGTATTTT. The encoded protein is CASSHSTDTQYF.

Ten or more counts support this clonotype. This rearrangement joins TRBV3-1 to TRBJ2-3; D gene unclear. The V end was cut by 0 bases, the J end by 2 bases, with 9 bases between. This CDR3 has 15 residues. CDR1 is LGHDT and CDR2 is YNNKEL in the germline V gene (reference sequence). The CDR3 coding sequence is TGTGCCAGCAGCCAAGATCCAGGACCCACAGATACGCAGTATTTT. Residues: CASSQDPGPTDTQYF.

The chain uses TRBV4-1 and TRBJ2-7, with 13 nucleotides matching TRBD2. The germline V gene has CDR1 MGHRA and CDR2 YSYEKL. V shed 0 bases, J shed 3 bases, and the junction held 17 bases outside the gene matches. This CDR3 contains 21 residues. CDR3 coding DNA: TGCGCCAGCAGCCAAGAAACTGGAGGACTAGCGGGAGTGTTAGGCTTCTACGAGCAGTACTTC. Its protein product is CASSQETGGLAGVLGFYEQYF.

This clonotype has at least ten counts. V and J are TRBV3-1 and TRBJ2-1, with unresolved D. CDR1 is LGHDT, CDR2 YNNKEL, per germline (reference sequence). Trimming cost V 4 bases and J 8 bases, with 21 bases left between them. The CDR3 sequence is 16 residues long. CDR3 sequence: CASSPLASRPPYEQFF. For the CDR3, the DNA is TGTGCCAGCAGCCCTTTAGCTAGTCGACCACCATATGAGCAGTTCTTC.

This clonotype was seen many times. CDR3 coding DNA: TGTGCCAGCAGTGAATTGTACAGCAATCAGCCCCAGCATTTT. Its translation: CASSELYSNQPQHF. The gene calls are TRBV6-1 and TRBJ1-5; D gene unclear. Germline loops: CDR1 MNHNS, CDR2 SASEGT. The CDR3 length is 14 residues. Deletions cut 2 bases from V and 1 base from J, with 6 bases between.

Many counts were recorded for this clonotype. The genes are TRBV20-1 and TRBJ2-5; perhaps TRBD2 as D (6 bases). Germline lookup yields CDR1 DFQATT and CDR2 SNEGSKA (reference sequence). V was cut by 5 bases and J by 2 bases, with 18 bases left in between. The CDR3 sequence is 15 residues long. The CDR3 sequence is CSARGGHGGQETQYF. CDR3 nucleotide sequence: TGCAGTGCTCGGGGAGGTCACGGAGGGCAAGAGACCCAGTACTTC.

This clonotype came up a few times. V gene TRBV27 combines with J gene TRBJ2-1, with D possibly being TRBD2 (6 bases). This CDR3 spans 16 amino acids. With 6 bases removed from V and 2 bases from J, the gap between germline ends came to 17 bases. Germline loops: CDR1 MNHEY, CDR2 SMNVEV (reference sequence). This chain's CDR3 is CASRPMGGSAYNEQFF. CDR3 nucleotide sequence: TGTGCCAGCAGGCCTATGGGGGGATCAGCCTACAATGAGCAGTTCTTC.

The V call is TRBV20-1, the J call TRBJ2-1; TRBD2 agrees at 10 bases. The CDR3 sequence is 16 residues long. Per the germline V gene, CDR1 is DFQATT and CDR2 is SNEGSKA (reference sequence). Trimming took 5 bases from V and 6 from J; bases not matched to a gene: 13. This chain's CDR3 is CSAATYLAGEPNEQFF. DNA for the CDR3: TGCAGTGCTGCTACTTATCTAGCGGGAGAACCCAATGAGCAGTTCTTC.

At least ten counts were recorded for this clonotype. The chain combines TRBV28 with TRBJ1-5, with a tentative D call TRBD1 (6 bases). The length of the CDR3 is 17 residues. Germline-derived CDR1 and CDR2 are MDHEN and SYDVKM. Between the trimmed V and J ends, which lost 3 bases and 2 bases, there was a span of 17 bases. The CDR3 loop reads CASSFRLGGTGNQPQHF. The CDR3 DNA reads TGTGCCAGCAGTTTTCGCCTAGGGGGAACCGGCAATCAGCCCCAGCATTTT.

This clonotype has a count of ten or more. This chain links TRBV7-3 with TRBJ2-1, with D perhaps matching TRBD2 (5 bases). This CDR3 has 13 residues. V lost 8 bases and J 4 bases, leaving 12 bases between the germline ends. Germline CDR1 SGHTA, CDR2 FQGTGA. CDR3 DNA sequence: TGTGCCAGCGTGGGAGAAGGTTACAATGAGCAGTTCTTC. This codes for CASVGEGYNEQFF.

In this sample, this clonotype turned up a few times. This chain uses TRBV11-2 with TRBJ2-7; 9 positions agree with TRBD1. CDR3 length equals 16 residues. The V gene's germline CDR1 is SGHAT and CDR2 FQNNGV. V shed 0 bases, J shed 1 base, and the junction held 4 bases outside the gene matches. The CDR3 bases are TGTGCCAGCAGCTTAGATCTACAGGGGGCTTCCTACGAGCAGTACTTC. Protein: CASSLDLQGASYEQYF.

This clonotype has at least ten counts. This chain connects TRBV7-2 to TRBJ2-3; D call uncertain. The V end lost 3 bases, the J end lost 5 bases, and 12 bases lay between the germline ends. The CDR3 spans 14 residues. Germline CDR1 reads SGHTA; CDR2 reads FQGNSA. The CDR3 nucleotides are TGTGCCAGCAGCTTCTCTAACGGTGGAGATACGCAGTATTTT. This gives the protein CASSFSNGGDTQYF. Filled out from reference TRBV7-2 and TRBJ2-3, the complete variable domain reads GAGVSQSPSNKVTEKGKDVELRCDPISGHTALYWYRQSLGQGLEFLIYFQGNSAPDKSGLPSDRFSAERTGGSVSTLTIQRTQQEDSAVYLCASSFSNGGDTQYFGPGTRLTVL.

Only one count was recorded for this clonotype. The chain carries TRBV10-2 and TRBJ1-5, with 9 bases aligning to TRBD1. From germline, CDR1 is WSHSY and CDR2 SAAADI. V gave up 7 bases and J gave up 11 bases; unmatched junction bases: 12. This CDR3 spans 14 amino acids. CDR3 coding DNA: TGCGCCAGCAACACAGGGGGCGGGCCGGGGACCCAGCATTTT. It translates to CASNTGGGPGTQHF.

The table lists this clonotype with many counts. The chain joins TRBV28 to TRBJ2-1; 10 nucleotides match TRBD2. Per the germline V gene, CDR1 is MDHEN and CDR2 is SYDVKM. The CDR3 is 15 residues long. V lost 6 bases, J lost 0 bases, and 2 bases stayed unmatched. The CDR3: CASRSSGSSYNEQFF. In DNA, the CDR3 is TGTGCCAGCAGGTCTAGCGGGAGCTCCTACAATGAGCAGTTCTTC.

The gene calls are TRBV7-9 and TRBJ2-1; 11 nucleotides agree with TRBD2. The CDR3 has 16 amino acids. Trimming took 0 bases from V and 6 from J; bases not matched to a gene: 4. Germline V gives CDR1 SEHNR, CDR2 FQNEAQ (reference sequence). Here the CDR3 reads CASSLAGLAGGNEQFF. The CDR3 nucleotides read TGTGCCAGCAGCTTAGCAGGCCTAGCGGGAGGCAATGAGCAGTTCTTC.

This clonotype was recorded at least ten times. The gene calls are TRBV12-3 or TRBV12-4 and TRBJ2-7; D is possibly TRBD1 or TRBD2 (5 bases each). V lost 9 bases, J lost 4 bases, and 10 bases lay in between. CDR3 length: 11 residues. The CDR3 sequence is CASGGPYEQYF. CDR3 coding DNA: TGTGCCAGTGGGGGACCTTACGAGCAGTACTTC.

This clonotype was detected ten times or more. The J gene is TRBJ2-7, the V gene TRBV28; 7 bases align to TRBD2. J lost 4 bases, V lost 7 bases, and 13 bases had no gene match. This CDR3 has 15 residues. CDR1 MDHEN and CDR2 SYDVKM come from the germline V gene. CDR3: CASTPSGGVMYEQYF. Written as DNA, the CDR3 is TGTGCCAGCACCCCATCTGGGGGGGTAATGTACGAGCAGTACTTC.

This clonotype was picked up many times. CDR3 loop: CASSYGLSGRLSPLHF. The CDR3 DNA reads as TGTGCCAGCAGTTACGGGTTGAGTGGGAGGCTTTCACCCCTCCACTTT. The rearrangement links TRBV6-5 to TRBJ1-6; D remains ambiguous. CDR1 is MNHEY and CDR2 is SVGAGI in the germline V gene. This CDR3 has 16 residues. V dropped 2 bases and J dropped 9 bases, with 17 bases sitting between them.

This clonotype showed up many times. The chain employs TRBV7-2 and TRBJ1-1, with D hard to call. The CDR3 is made up of 15 amino acids. V was shortened by 4 bases and J by 4 bases, with 16 bases between the two germline ends. CDR1 and CDR2 (germline): SGHTA, FQGNSA. The CDR3 protein is CASSSFRGSVTEAFF. Written as DNA, the CDR3 is TGTGCCAGCAGCTCGTTCCGTGGGAGTGTCACTGAAGCTTTCTTT.